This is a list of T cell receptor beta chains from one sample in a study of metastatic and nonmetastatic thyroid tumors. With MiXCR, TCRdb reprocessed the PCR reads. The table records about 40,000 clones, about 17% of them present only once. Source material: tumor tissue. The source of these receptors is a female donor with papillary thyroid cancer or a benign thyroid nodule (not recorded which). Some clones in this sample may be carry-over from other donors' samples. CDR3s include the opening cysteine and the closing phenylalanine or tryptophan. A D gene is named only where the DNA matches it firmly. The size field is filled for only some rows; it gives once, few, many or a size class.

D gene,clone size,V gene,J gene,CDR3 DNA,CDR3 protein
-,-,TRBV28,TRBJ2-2,TGTGCCAGCAGAGAACTACTCCGGGAAAGGGGCTACACCGGGGAGCTGTTTTTT,CASRELLRERGYTGELFF
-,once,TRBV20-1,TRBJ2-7,TGCAGTGCTATCAAGGGCCGTACCTCATACTACGAGCAGTACTTC,CSAIKGRTSYYEQYF
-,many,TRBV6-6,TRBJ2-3,TGTGCCAGCAGTTTTCGAGGGGGGGGTACTAGCACAGATACGCAGTATTTT,CASSFRGGGTSTDTQYF
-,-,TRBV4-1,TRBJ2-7,TGCGCCAGCAGCCAAGCGCCTAGAGGCAGATCCTACGAGCAGTACTTC,CASSQAPRGRSYEQYF
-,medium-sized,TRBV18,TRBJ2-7,TGTGCCAGCTCACCCGACACCGGGAGCTCCTACGAGCAGTACTTC,CASSPDTGSSYEQYF
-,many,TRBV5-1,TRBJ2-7,TGCGCCAGCAGCTTGCGGTTCCAGGCGGCTTCCTACGAGCAGTACTTC,CASSLRFQAASYEQYF
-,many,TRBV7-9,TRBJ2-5,TGTGCCAGCAGCTTAGACTTGGCACTGGGGGCCCAGTACTTC,CASSLDLALGAQYF
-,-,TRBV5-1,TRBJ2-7,TGCGCCAGCAGCTTGCCAGGAATATACGAGCAGTACTTC,CASSLPGIYEQYF
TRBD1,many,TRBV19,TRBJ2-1,TGTGCCAGTAGTACCCGGGACAGGGCGCGGTCCTACAATGAGCAGTTCTTC,CASSTRDRARSYNEQFF
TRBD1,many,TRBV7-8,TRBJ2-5,TGTGCCAGCAGCTTAGCGCCTCCAGGGGGTACACAAGAGACCCAGTACTTC,CASSLAPPGGTQETQYF
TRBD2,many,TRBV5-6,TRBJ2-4,TGTGCCAGCAGCTCCTCCCTAGCGGGAGGGAACATTCAGTACTTC,CASSSSLAGGNIQYF